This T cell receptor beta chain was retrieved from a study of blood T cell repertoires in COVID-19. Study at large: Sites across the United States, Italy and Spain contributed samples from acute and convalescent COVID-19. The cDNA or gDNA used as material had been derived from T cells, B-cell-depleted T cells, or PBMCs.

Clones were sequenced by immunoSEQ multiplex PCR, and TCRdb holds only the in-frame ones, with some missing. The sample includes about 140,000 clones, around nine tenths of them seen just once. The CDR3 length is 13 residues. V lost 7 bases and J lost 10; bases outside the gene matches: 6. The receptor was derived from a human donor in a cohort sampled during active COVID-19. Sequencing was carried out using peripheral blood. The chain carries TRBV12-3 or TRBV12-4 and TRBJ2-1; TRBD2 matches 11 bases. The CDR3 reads CASNSGGAWEQFF. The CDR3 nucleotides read TGTGCCAGCAATAGCGGGGGGGCATGGGAGCAGTTCTTC.